The clone carrying this T cell receptor beta chain was counted between two and nine times. Via MiXCR, TCRdb re-called the RT-PCR reads, giving one row per CDR3 protein. Among more than 600,000 distinct CDR3 sequences, approximately 15% were seen once, and the ten largest hold roughly 4%. CDR1 is SGHTA and CDR2 is FQGNSA in the germline V gene. The CDR3 has 15 amino acids. Trimming shortened V by 1 base and J by 0 bases, and 10 bases separated the two germline ends. The chain employs TRBV7-2 and TRBJ2-7; no clear D gene. The receptor was derived from a female donor in good health, serving as a healthy control. The sample comprised memory CD4+ T cells from blood. CDR3 bases: TGTGCCAGCAGCTTAGGTGCTTGGAGCTCCTACGAGCAGTACTTC. Amino acid sequence: CASSLGAWSSYEQYF.